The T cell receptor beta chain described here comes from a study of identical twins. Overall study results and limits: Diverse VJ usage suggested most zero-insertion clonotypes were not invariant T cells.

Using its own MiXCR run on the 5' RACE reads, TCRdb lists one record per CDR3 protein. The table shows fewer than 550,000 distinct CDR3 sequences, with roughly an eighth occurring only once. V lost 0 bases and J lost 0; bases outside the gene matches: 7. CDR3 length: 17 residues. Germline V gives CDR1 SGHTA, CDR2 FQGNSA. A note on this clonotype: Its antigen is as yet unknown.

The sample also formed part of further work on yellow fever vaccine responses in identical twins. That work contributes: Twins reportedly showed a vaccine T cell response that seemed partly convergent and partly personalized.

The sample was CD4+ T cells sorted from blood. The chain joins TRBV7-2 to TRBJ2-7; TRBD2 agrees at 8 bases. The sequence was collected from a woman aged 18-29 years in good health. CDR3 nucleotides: TGTGCCAGCAGCTTAGCGGCGGGGGGAATGGGCTCCTACGAGCAGTACTTC. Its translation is CASSLAAGGMGSYEQYF.